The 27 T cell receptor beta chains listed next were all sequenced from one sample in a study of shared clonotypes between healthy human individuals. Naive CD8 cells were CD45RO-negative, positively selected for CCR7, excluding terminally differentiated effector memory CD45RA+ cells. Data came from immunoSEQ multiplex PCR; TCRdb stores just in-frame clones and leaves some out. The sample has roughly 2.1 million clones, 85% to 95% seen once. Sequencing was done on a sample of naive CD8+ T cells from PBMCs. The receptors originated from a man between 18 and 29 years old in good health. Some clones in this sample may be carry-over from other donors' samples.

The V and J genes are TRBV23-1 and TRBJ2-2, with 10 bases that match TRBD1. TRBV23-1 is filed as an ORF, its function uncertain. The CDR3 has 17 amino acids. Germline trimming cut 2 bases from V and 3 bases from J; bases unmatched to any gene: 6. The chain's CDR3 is CASSQPMGQGYTGELFF. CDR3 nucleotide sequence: TGCGCCAGCAGTCAACCTATGGGACAGGGGTACACCGGGGAGCTGTTTTTT.

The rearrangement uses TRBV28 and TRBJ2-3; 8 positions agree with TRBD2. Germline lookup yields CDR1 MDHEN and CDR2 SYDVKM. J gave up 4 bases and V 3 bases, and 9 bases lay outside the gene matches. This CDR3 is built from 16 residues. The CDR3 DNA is TGTGCCAGCAGTTTGGAACGGGAGGGCCTGGCAGATACGCAGTATTTT. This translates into CASSLEREGLADTQYF.

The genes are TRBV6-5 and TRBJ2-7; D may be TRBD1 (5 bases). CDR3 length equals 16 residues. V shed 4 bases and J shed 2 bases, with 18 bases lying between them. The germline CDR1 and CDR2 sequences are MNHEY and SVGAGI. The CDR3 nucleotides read TGTGCCAGCAGTTTTTCCAGGGCGCTATCACCCTACGAGCAGTACTTC. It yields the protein CASSFSRALSPYEQYF.

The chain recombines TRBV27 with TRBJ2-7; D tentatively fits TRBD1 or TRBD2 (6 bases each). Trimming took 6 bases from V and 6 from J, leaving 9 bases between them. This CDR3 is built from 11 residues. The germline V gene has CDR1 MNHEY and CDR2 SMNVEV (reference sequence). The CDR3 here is CASRQGGEQYF. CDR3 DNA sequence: TGTGCCAGCAGACAGGGAGGCGAGCAGTACTTC.

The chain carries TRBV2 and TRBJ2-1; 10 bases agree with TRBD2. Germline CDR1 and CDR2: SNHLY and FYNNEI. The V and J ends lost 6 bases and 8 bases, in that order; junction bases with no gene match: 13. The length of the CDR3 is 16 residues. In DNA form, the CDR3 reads TGTGCCAGCAGCGAGCGGGAGGGCCTAATATACGATGAGCAGTTCTTC. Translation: CASSEREGLIYDEQFF.

CDR3 sequence (DNA): TGCGCCAGCAGCCAAGATCTTTCAACTAGCGGATCCTACGAGCAGTACTTC. As protein: CASSQDLSTSGSYEQYF. The rearrangement links TRBV4-1 to TRBJ2-7, with 8 bases fitting TRBD2. CDR3 size: 17 residues. Germline-derived CDR1 and CDR2 are MGHRA and YSYEKL. J gave up 1 base and V 0 bases, and 8 bases lay outside the gene matches.

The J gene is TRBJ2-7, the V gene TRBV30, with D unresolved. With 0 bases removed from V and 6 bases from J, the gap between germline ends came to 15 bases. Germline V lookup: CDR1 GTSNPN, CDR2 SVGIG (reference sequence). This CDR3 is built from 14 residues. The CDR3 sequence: CAWSVITTPLEQYF. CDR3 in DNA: TGTGCCTGGAGTGTAATTACAACCCCTCTCGAGCAGTACTTC.

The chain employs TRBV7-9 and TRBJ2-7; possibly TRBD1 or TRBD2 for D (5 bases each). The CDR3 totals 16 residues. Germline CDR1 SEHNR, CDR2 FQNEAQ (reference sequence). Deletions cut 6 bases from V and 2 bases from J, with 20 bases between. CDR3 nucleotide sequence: TGTGCCAGCAGTTCGGACGGGACCAGAGGGACCTACGAGCAGTACTTC. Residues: CASSSDGTRGTYEQYF.

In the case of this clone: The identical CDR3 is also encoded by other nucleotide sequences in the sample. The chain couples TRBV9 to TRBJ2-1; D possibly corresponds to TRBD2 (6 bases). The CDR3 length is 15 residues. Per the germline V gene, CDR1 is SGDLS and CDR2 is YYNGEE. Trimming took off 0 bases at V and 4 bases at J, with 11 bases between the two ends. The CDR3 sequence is CASSVGGGKYNEQFF. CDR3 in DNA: TGTGCCAGCAGCGTAGGTGGCGGGAAATACAATGAGCAGTTCTTC.

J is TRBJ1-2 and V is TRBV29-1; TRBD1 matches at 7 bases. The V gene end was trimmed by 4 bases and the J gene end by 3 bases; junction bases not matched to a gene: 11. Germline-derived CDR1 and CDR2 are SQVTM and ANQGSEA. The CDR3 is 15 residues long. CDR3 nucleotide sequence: TGCAGCGTTGGGGTCTTCAGGGGGGTCGACTATGGCTACACCTTC. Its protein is CSVGVFRGVDYGYTF.

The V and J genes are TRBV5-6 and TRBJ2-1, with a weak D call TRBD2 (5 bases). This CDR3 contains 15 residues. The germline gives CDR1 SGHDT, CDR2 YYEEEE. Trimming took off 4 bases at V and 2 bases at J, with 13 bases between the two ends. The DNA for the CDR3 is TGTGCCAGCAGCCAAGACTACCCACCCTACAATGAGCAGTTCTTC. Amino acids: CASSQDYPPYNEQFF.

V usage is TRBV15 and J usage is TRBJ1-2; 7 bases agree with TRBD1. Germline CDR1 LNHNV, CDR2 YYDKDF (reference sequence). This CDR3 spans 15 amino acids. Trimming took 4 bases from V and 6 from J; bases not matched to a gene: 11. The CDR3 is CATSKPFRGNNGYTF. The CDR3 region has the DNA TGTGCCACCAGCAAACCTTTCAGGGGGAATAATGGCTACACCTTC.

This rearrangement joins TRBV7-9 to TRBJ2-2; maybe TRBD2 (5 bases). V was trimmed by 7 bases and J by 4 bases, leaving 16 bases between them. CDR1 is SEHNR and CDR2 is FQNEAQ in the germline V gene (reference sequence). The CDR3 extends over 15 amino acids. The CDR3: CASKAWEIGTGELFF. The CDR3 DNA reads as TGTGCCAGCAAGGCGTGGGAGATCGGCACCGGGGAGCTGTTTTTT.

The CDR3 region has the DNA TGTGCCAGCTCACCACCGTTTCTAGGGATGAACACTGAAGCTTTCTTT. Translating gives CASSPPFLGMNTEAFF. The gene calls are TRBV18 and TRBJ1-1; no clear D gene. Germline V CDR1 and CDR2: KGHSH, LQKENI. The CDR3 runs 16 residues. Trimming shortened V by 0 bases and J by 0 bases, and 11 bases separated the two germline ends.

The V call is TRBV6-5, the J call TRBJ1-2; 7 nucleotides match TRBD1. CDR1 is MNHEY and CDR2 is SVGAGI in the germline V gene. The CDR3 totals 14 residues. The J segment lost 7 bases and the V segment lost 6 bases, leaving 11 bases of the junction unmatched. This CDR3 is CASRPLGQAGGYTF. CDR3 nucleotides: TGTGCCAGCAGGCCTCTTGGACAGGCCGGTGGCTACACCTTC.

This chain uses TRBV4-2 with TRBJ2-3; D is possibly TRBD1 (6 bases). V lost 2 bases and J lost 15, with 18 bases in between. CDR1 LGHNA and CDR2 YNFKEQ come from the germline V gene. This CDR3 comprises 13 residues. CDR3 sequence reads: CASSQPDRKSQYF. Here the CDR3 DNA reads TGTGCCAGCAGCCAACCGGACAGAAAATCCCAATATTTT.

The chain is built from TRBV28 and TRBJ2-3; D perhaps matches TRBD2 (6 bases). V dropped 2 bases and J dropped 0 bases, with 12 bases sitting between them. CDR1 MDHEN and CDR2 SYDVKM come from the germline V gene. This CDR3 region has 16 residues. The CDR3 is CASSLGGYVSTDTQYF. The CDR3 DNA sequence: TGTGCCAGCAGTTTAGGGGGGTACGTTAGCACAGATACGCAGTATTTT.

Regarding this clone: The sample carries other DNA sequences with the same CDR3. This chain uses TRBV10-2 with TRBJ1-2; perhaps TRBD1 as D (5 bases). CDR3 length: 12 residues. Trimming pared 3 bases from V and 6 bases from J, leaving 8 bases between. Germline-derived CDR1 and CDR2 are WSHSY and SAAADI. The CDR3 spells CASSDRGNGYTF. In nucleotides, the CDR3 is TGCGCCAGCAGTGACCGGGGGAATGGCTACACCTTC.

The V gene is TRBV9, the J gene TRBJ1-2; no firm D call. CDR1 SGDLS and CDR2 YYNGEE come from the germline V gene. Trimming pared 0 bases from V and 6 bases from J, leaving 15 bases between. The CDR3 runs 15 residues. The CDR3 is CASSVAREGRDGYTF. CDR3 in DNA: TGTGCCAGCAGCGTAGCAAGGGAAGGTCGGGATGGCTACACCTTC.

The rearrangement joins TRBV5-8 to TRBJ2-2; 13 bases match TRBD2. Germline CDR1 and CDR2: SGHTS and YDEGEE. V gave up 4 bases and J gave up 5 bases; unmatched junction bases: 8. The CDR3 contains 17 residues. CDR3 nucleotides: TGTGCCAGCAGCGCCCGGACTAGCGGGAGCGGAACCGGGGAGCTGTTTTTT. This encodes CASSARTSGSGTGELFF.

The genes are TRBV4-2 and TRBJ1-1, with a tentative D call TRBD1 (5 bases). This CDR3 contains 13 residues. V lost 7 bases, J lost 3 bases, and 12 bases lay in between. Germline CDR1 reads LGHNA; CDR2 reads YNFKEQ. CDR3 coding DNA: TGTGCCAGCACCCCTGGACACTACACTGAAGCTTTCTTT. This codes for CASTPGHYTEAFF.

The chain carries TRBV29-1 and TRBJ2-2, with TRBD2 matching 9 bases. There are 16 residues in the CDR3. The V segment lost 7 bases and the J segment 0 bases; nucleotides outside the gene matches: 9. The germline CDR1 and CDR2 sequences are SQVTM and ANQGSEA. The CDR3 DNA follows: TGCAGCGCTGAGGGACTAGCTAATTCGAACACCGGGGAGCTGTTTTTT. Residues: CSAEGLANSNTGELFF.

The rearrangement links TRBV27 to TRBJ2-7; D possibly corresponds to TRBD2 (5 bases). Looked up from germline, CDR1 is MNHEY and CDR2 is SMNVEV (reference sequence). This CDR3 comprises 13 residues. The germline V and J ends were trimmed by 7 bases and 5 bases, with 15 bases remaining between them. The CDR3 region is CASTTREGNEQYF. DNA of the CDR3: TGTGCCAGCACCACACGTGAGGGAAACGAGCAGTACTTC.

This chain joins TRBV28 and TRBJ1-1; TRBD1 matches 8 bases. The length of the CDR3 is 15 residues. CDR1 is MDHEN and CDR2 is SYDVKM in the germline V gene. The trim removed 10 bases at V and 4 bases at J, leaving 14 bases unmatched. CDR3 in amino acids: CATFRTGTRGTEAFF. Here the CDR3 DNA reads TGTGCCACCTTCCGGACAGGGACCCGGGGCACTGAAGCTTTCTTT.

This CDR3 is CASSLTGWGTEAFF. The CDR3 nucleotides are TGTGCCAGCAGCTTGACAGGGTGGGGGACTGAAGCTTTCTTT. The rearrangement links TRBV5-8 to TRBJ1-1; possible D gene TRBD1, 6 bases. CDR3 length equals 14 residues. Germline CDR1 and CDR2: SGHTS and YDEGEE. The V gene lost 1 base and the J gene lost 5 bases, with 12 bases spanning the gap. The variable domain in full, with the rest retrieved from reference TRBV5-8 and TRBJ1-1, is EAGVTQSPTHLIKTRGQQATLRCSPISGHTSVYWYQQALGLGLQFLLWYDEGEERNRGNFPPRFSGRQFPNYSSELNVNALELEDSALYLCASSLTGWGTEAFFGQGTRLTVV.

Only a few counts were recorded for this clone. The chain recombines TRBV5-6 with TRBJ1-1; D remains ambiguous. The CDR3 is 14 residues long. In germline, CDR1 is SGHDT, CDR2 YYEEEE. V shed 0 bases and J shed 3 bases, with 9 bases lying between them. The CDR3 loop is CASSLAPEDTEAFF. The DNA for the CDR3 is TGTGCCAGCAGCTTGGCTCCTGAGGACACTGAAGCTTTCTTT.

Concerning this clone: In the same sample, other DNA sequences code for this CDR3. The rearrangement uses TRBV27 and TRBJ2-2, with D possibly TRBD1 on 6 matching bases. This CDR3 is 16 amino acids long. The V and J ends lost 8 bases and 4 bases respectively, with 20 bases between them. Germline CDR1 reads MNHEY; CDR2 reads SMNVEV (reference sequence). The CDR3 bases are TGTGCCAGCTCCCCCCTGAGGGGGAGAGGCACCGGGGAGCTGTTTTTT. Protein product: CASSPLRGRGTGELFF.